The rows below give T cell receptor beta chains drawn from one sample of a study of patients and donors after allogeneic stem cell transplantation. TCRdb used MiXCR to reprocess the RT-PCR reads, holding one entry per CDR3 protein. Of roughly 940,000 distinct CDR3 sequences in the sample, roughly 18% were seen once. Sequenced material: blood, either unsorted or a sorted T cell fraction (not recorded which). These receptors were obtained from a human donor who was either an allogeneic HSCT recipient or a stem cell or donor lymphocyte infusion donor (not recorded which). It is not recorded whose cells these are; they may come from a transplant donor. Both conserved end residues are part of each CDR3. Fields, in order: V gene, D gene, J gene, clone size, CDR3 length, CDR3 DNA, CDR3 protein. The D gene is left open where the match is weak. Where a row states a size, it is once, few, many or the class of an expanded clone; other rows omit it.

v_gene: TRBV20-1; d_gene: NA; j_gene: TRBJ2-7; abundance: NA; len: 13; CDR3nt: TGCAGTGCTAGCGCTAGCGCCTCCTACGAGCAGTACTTC; CDR3aa: CSASASASYEQYF
v_gene: TRBV4-1; d_gene: TRBD2; j_gene: TRBJ2-7; abundance: few; len: 18; CDR3nt: TGCGCCAGCAGCCAAGTCTTACTCCGGGGCGGGAGCTCCTACGAGCAGTACTTC; CDR3aa: CASSQVLLRGGSSYEQYF
v_gene: TRBV29-1; d_gene: TRBD1; j_gene: TRBJ1-2; abundance: many; len: 10; CDR3nt: TGCAGCGTTCCAGGGGGGAGCTACACCTTC; CDR3aa: CSVPGGSYTF
v_gene: TRBV2; d_gene: NA; j_gene: TRBJ2-3; abundance: NA; len: 15; CDR3nt: TGTGCCAGCAGTGAGATAGCCCCTACGGCAGATACGCAGTATTTT; CDR3aa: CASSEIAPTADTQYF
v_gene: TRBV7-2; d_gene: NA; j_gene: TRBJ1-2; abundance: few; len: 15; CDR3nt: TGTGCCAGCAGCCCGCAGGGCAGGGCTGGCTATGGCTACACCTTC; CDR3aa: CASSPQGRAGYGYTF
v_gene: TRBV11-2; d_gene: NA; j_gene: TRBJ2-7; abundance: few; len: 14; CDR3nt: TGTGCCAGCAGCTTAGATGCCTTCCGGACTCAACGGTACTTC; CDR3aa: CASSLDAFRTQRYF
v_gene: TRBV9; d_gene: TRBD1; j_gene: TRBJ1-6; abundance: NA; len: 16; CDR3nt: TGTGCCAGCAGCGGGATTCCGGGACAGCACTCCCCTCCCCTCCACTTT; CDR3aa: CASSGIPGQHSPPLHF
v_gene: TRBV5-1; d_gene: NA; j_gene: TRBJ2-2; abundance: NA; len: 15; CDR3nt: TGCGCCAGCAGCTTGGAATATAGGTGGAACGGGGAGCTGTTTTTT; CDR3aa: CASSLEYRWNGELFF
v_gene: TRBV7-9; d_gene: NA; j_gene: TRBJ2-2; abundance: many; len: 14; CDR3nt: TGTGCCAGCAGCCAGACAGGAAACACCGGGGAGCTGTTTTTT; CDR3aa: CASSQTGNTGELFF
v_gene: TRBV20-1; d_gene: NA; j_gene: TRBJ1-1; abundance: few; len: 12; CDR3nt: TGCAGTGCTAGAGAAGGGACGACTGAAGCTTTCTTT; CDR3aa: CSAREGTTEAFF
v_gene: TRBV3-1; d_gene: NA; j_gene: TRBJ2-5; abundance: NA; len: 13; CDR3nt: TGTGCCAGCAGCCAAGGGAGTATTGAGACCCAGTACTTC; CDR3aa: CASSQGSIETQYF
v_gene: TRBV18; d_gene: NA; j_gene: TRBJ2-5; abundance: few; len: 14; CDR3nt: TGTGCCAGCTCACCACCCAAGCGGCAAGAGACCCAGTACTTC; CDR3aa: CASSPPKRQETQYF
v_gene: TRBV18; d_gene: NA; j_gene: TRBJ1-6; abundance: few; len: 14; CDR3nt: TGTGCCAGCTCACCAAATACAGGAGATTCACCCCTCCACTTT; CDR3aa: CASSPNTGDSPLHF
v_gene: TRBV7-9; d_gene: TRBD1; j_gene: TRBJ2-1; abundance: NA; len: 15; CDR3nt: TGTGCCAGCAGCCCCGGGACAGTAGAGATTGAGGAGCAGTTCTTC; CDR3aa: CASSPGTVEIEEQFF
v_gene: TRBV15; d_gene: TRBD2; j_gene: TRBJ2-3; abundance: few; len: 15; CDR3nt: TGTGCCACCAGCAATAGCGGGGGGGCCACAGATACGCAGTATTTT; CDR3aa: CATSNSGGATDTQYF
v_gene: TRBV5-1; d_gene: NA; j_gene: TRBJ1-3; abundance: few; len: 14; CDR3nt: TGCGCCAGCAGCTTGGCCCTAGGGGCAAACACCATATATTTT; CDR3aa: CASSLALGANTIYF
v_gene: TRBV6-1; d_gene: NA; j_gene: TRBJ2-7; abundance: few; len: 15; CDR3nt: TGTGCCAGCAGTCCGACCCACTCCGTGGAGTACGAGCAGTACTTC; CDR3aa: CASSPTHSVEYEQYF
v_gene: TRBV27; d_gene: NA; j_gene: TRBJ1-1; abundance: NA; len: 14; CDR3nt: TGTGCCAGCAGTCCTCTGCCTTGGGGTAGAGAAGCTTTCTTT; CDR3aa: CASSPLPWGREAFF
v_gene: TRBV29-1; d_gene: NA; j_gene: TRBJ2-1; abundance: many; len: 14; CDR3nt: TGCAGCGTTGTTGTGGCGAGCTCCTACAATGAGCAGTTCTTC; CDR3aa: CSVVVASSYNEQFF
v_gene: TRBV20-1; d_gene: TRBD2; j_gene: TRBJ2-7; abundance: few; len: 15; CDR3nt: TGCAGTGCTGGAGCATTAGCGGGAGGGCCATACGAGCAGTACTTC; CDR3aa: CSAGALAGGPYEQYF
v_gene: TRBV7-9; d_gene: NA; j_gene: TRBJ1-6; abundance: NA; len: 15; CDR3nt: TGTGCCAGCAGCACCCGCGACAGCGGTAATTCACCCCTCCACTTT; CDR3aa: CASSTRDSGNSPLHF
v_gene: TRBV4-3; d_gene: NA; j_gene: TRBJ1-3; abundance: NA; len: 18; CDR3nt: TGCGCCAGCAGCGAACAGTTACCCACCGTCAACTCTGGAAACACCATATATTTT; CDR3aa: CASSEQLPTVNSGNTIYF
v_gene: TRBV20-1; d_gene: TRBD1; j_gene: TRBJ2-2; abundance: NA; len: 13; CDR3nt: TGCAGTGCTGTAAGACAGGGGTCCGGGGAGCTGTTTTTT; CDR3aa: CSAVRQGSGELFF
v_gene: TRBV27; d_gene: NA; j_gene: TRBJ1-6; abundance: NA; len: 13; CDR3nt: TGTGCCAGCAGTTTAGGTGCACATTCACCCCTCCACTTT; CDR3aa: CASSLGAHSPLHF
v_gene: TRBV2; d_gene: TRBD1; j_gene: TRBJ2-1; abundance: few; len: 15; CDR3nt: TGTGCCAGCAAGGGGGACAGGGATCGCTACAATGAGCAGTTCTTC; CDR3aa: CASKGDRDRYNEQFF
v_gene: TRBV7-8; d_gene: TRBD2; j_gene: TRBJ2-5; abundance: few; len: 17; CDR3nt: TGTGCCAGCAGCTTAGGGATAAGGCTAGCGGGAGAAGAGACCCAGTACTTC; CDR3aa: CASSLGIRLAGEETQYF
v_gene: TRBV6-6; d_gene: NA; j_gene: TRBJ2-7; abundance: NA; len: 13; CDR3nt: TGTGCCAGCAGTTATGGGGCCTCCTACGAGCAGTACTTC; CDR3aa: CASSYGASYEQYF
v_gene: TRBV15; d_gene: NA; j_gene: TRBJ1-4; abundance: NA; len: 16; CDR3nt: TGTGCCACCAGCAGCCCATTGGGCATCTATAATGAAAAACTGTTTTTT; CDR3aa: CATSSPLGIYNEKLFF
v_gene: TRBV18; d_gene: TRBD1; j_gene: TRBJ1-5; abundance: few; len: 14; CDR3nt: TGTGCCAGCTCACCACAGGGACAGCACCAGCCCCAGCATTTT; CDR3aa: CASSPQGQHQPQHF
v_gene: TRBV4-1; d_gene: NA; j_gene: TRBJ1-5; abundance: NA; len: 14; CDR3nt: TGCGCCAGCAGCCAAGATATAAGGAAGCAGCCCCAGCATTTT; CDR3aa: CASSQDIRKQPQHF
v_gene: TRBV30; d_gene: NA; j_gene: TRBJ2-3; abundance: few; len: 15; CDR3nt: TGTGCCTGGAGTGAGACAGGCCGTAGCACAGATACGCAGTATTTT; CDR3aa: CAWSETGRSTDTQYF
v_gene: TRBV12-3/TRBV12-4; d_gene: NA; j_gene: TRBJ1-4; abundance: many; len: 13; CDR3nt: TGTGCCAGCAGTCCTAGGGTGAGCGAAAAACTGTTTTTT; CDR3aa: CASSPRVSEKLFF